These 20 T cell receptor beta chains were all obtained from the same sample, sequenced in a study of shared clonotypes between healthy human individuals (dated by TCRdb to about 2020). Library method: the immunoSEQ multiplex PCR assay. The immuneACCESS repertoire file appears here via TCRdb, limited to in-frame rearrangements. These files lack a portion of the clones; in checked studies, under half of the deficit traces to unresolved V genes, and the cause of the others is not known. This sample lists about 1 million clones; more than 65% were detected once. About 1.5% of the sample lies in the top ten. The sequencing input was memory CD4+ T cells sorted from blood. The cell subset or site label for this specimen denotes: CD45RA-negative fraction. The receptor set was obtained from a man between 18 and 35 years old in good health.

The chain combines TRBV18 with TRBJ2-1; possibly TRBD2 for D (6 bases). Germline V gene lookup returns CDR1 KGHSH and CDR2 LQKENI. This CDR3 is built from 17 residues. V was trimmed by 3 bases and J by 3 bases, leaving 18 bases between them. The DNA of the CDR3 is TGTGCCAGCTCACCGGCGGGGCCACTAGGTCTCTACAATGAGCAGTTCTTC. It encodes CASSPAGPLGLYNEQFF.

The chain couples TRBV7-9 to TRBJ2-5, with TRBD2 matching over 7 bases. V shed 3 bases, J shed 4 bases, and the junction held 8 bases outside the gene matches. The germline V gene encodes CDR1 SEHNR and CDR2 FQNEAQ (reference sequence). The length of the CDR3 is 15 residues. The CDR3 is CASSLSGIERETQYF. DNA for the CDR3: TGTGCCAGCAGCTTGAGCGGGATAGAGAGAGAGACCCAGTACTTC.

Remarks on this clone: The sample has other DNA sequences that encode this CDR3 too. This chain uses TRBV7-2 with TRBJ2-5; possibly TRBD2 for D (6 bases). The CDR3 sequence is 15 residues long. Trimming cost V 3 bases and J 4 bases, with 15 bases left between them. Germline assignment: CDR1 SGHTA and CDR2 FQGNSA. Here the CDR3 DNA reads TGTGCCAGCAGCTTGAACCGGGCAGCGGGAGAGACCCAGTACTTC. Protein: CASSLNRAAGETQYF.

This clone was recorded once. The chain combines TRBV15 with TRBJ2-5; 10 nucleotides match TRBD1. The CDR3 has 15 amino acids. Germline CDR1 reads LNHNV; CDR2 reads YYDKDF (reference sequence). V was clipped by 5 bases and J by 4 bases; unmatched bases: 7. DNA for the CDR3: TGTGCCACCAGCCGAAGTGGACAGGGGGGAGAGACCCAGTACTTC. Protein sequence: CATSRSGQGGETQYF. Full variable domain (remainder filled in from reference TRBV15 and TRBJ2-5): DAMVIQNPRYQVTQFGKPVTLSCSQTLNHNVMYWYQQKSSQAPKLLFHYYDKDFNNEADTPDNFQSRRPNTSFCFLDIRSPGLGDTAMYLCATSRSGQGGETQYFGPGTRLLVL.

This chain uses TRBV27 with TRBJ2-7; 8 bases agree with TRBD1. Germline trimming cut 2 bases from V and 6 bases from J; bases unmatched to any gene: 9. This CDR3 contains 15 residues. Looked up from germline, CDR1 is MNHEY and CDR2 is SMNVEV (reference sequence). CDR3 DNA: TGTGCCAGCAGTTTACCCGGACAGGGCGTCGGCGAGCAGTACTTC. Its translation is CASSLPGQGVGEQYF.

The V call is TRBV5-6, the J call TRBJ2-7, with unresolved D. Trimming cost V 3 bases and J 5 bases, with 6 bases left between them. The CDR3 sequence is 11 residues long. Germline V gives CDR1 SGHDT, CDR2 YYEEEE. The CDR3 DNA reads TGTGCCAGCAGCTGGTTAGACGAGCAGTACTTC. Amino acid sequence: CASSWLDEQYF.

This clone was recorded many times. The sample holds other DNA sequences that translate to the same CDR3. The chain is built from TRBV2 and TRBJ1-1; 9 bases are shared with TRBD1. V trimming: 6 bases; J trimming: 3 bases; junction bases outside the gene matches: 2. Germline V gene lookup returns CDR1 SNHLY and CDR2 FYNNEI. The CDR3 has 13 residues. The CDR3 DNA is TGTGCCAGCAGGCGGGACAGGGACACTGAAGCTTTCTTT. Its protein product is CASRRDRDTEAFF.

V is TRBV11-2 and J is TRBJ2-7, with D possibly being TRBD1 (6 bases). Germline-derived CDR1 and CDR2 are SGHAT and FQNNGV. V shed 0 bases and J shed 1 base, with 16 bases lying between them. There are 17 residues in the CDR3. The DNA of the CDR3 is TGTGCCAGCAGCTTAGATCGCAGGGGTCAGGGGTCCTACGAGCAGTACTTC. This sequence encodes CASSLDRRGQGSYEQYF.

The chain recombines TRBV10-2 with TRBJ1-6; 9 nucleotides agree with TRBD1. Trimming at V came to 4 bases and at J to 6 bases, leaving 1 base not matched to a gene. The CDR3 contains 14 residues. The germline CDR1 and CDR2 sequences are WSHSY and SAAADI. The CDR3 here is CASSAQGANSPLHF. The DNA for the CDR3 is TGCGCCAGCAGTGCACAGGGGGCTAATTCACCCCTCCACTTT.

This clone was seen once. The CDR3 DNA reads TGTGCCAGCAGTTCCCAGACTGATTATGGCTACACCTTC. As protein: CASSSQTDYGYTF. The chain links TRBV28 to TRBJ1-2; D is unclear. The CDR3 sequence is 13 residues long. Germline assignment: CDR1 MDHEN and CDR2 SYDVKM. Trimming took 4 bases from V and 5 from J, leaving 11 bases between them.

The gene calls are TRBV19 and TRBJ2-3; D is unresolved. Germline CDR1 is LNHDA and CDR2 is SQIVND (reference sequence). V lost 2 bases, J lost 7 bases, and 16 bases lay in between. The CDR3 runs 15 residues. The CDR3 is CASSISGQTPNTQYF. The CDR3 region has the DNA TGTGCCAGTAGTATATCGGGCCAGACCCCAAATACGCAGTATTTT.

CDR3 loop: CASSISGANTGELFF. Written as DNA, the CDR3 is TGTGCCAGTAGTATTAGCGGGGCGAACACCGGGGAGCTGTTTTTT. The rearrangement joins TRBV19 to TRBJ2-2; 8 bases fit TRBD2. The germline CDR1 and CDR2 sequences are LNHDA and SQIVND (reference sequence). The CDR3 runs 15 residues. V lost 3 bases and J lost 0; bases outside the gene matches: 0.

The V call is TRBV18, the J call TRBJ1-1; D unresolved. V lost 2 bases, J lost 10 bases, and 14 bases lay in between. Germline V gene lookup returns CDR1 KGHSH and CDR2 LQKENI. This CDR3 has 13 residues. CDR3 in amino acids: CASSPSDSRGAFF. The CDR3 DNA sequence: TGTGCCAGCTCACCATCAGATTCGCGTGGAGCTTTCTTT.

V gene TRBV7-8 combines with J gene TRBJ1-3, with D uncertain. V was cut by 2 bases and J by 2 bases, with 16 bases left in between. Germline V gene lookup returns CDR1 SGHVS and CDR2 FQNEAQ. The CDR3 covers 17 residues. CDR3 in DNA: TGTGCCAGCAGCTTAACGGCAGCCATGATGCCTGGAAACACCATATATTTT. This codes for CASSLTAAMMPGNTIYF.

The chain combines TRBV12-5 with TRBJ1-6; D is unresolved. CDR1 is LGHNT, CDR2 FRNRAP, per germline. The CDR3 has 15 amino acids. Trimming shortened V by 0 bases and J by 4 bases, and 7 bases separated the two germline ends. The CDR3 coding sequence is TGTGCTAGTGGTTTGGTGACTGAGTATAATTCACCCCTCCACTTT. Encoded protein: CASGLVTEYNSPLHF.

The chain carries TRBV6-1 and TRBJ1-1, with 12 nucleotides matching TRBD1. The CDR3 totals 13 residues. Germline V lookup: CDR1 MNHNS, CDR2 SASEGT. V lost 8 bases to trimming and J lost 5 bases; unmatched junction nucleotides: 3. The CDR3 protein is CASGDRGRTEAFF. The CDR3 DNA reads TGTGCCAGCGGGGACAGGGGGCGGACTGAAGCTTTCTTT.

This clone was counted ten times or more. The chain recombines TRBV7-8 with TRBJ1-6; D unresolved. CDR3 length: 18 amino acids. V lost 0 bases, J lost 0 bases, and 12 bases lay in between. Germline CDR1 and CDR2: SGHVS and FQNEAQ. CDR3 sequence: CASSLALPSSSYNSPLHF. The CDR3 bases are TGTGCCAGCAGCTTAGCGCTCCCGTCCAGCTCCTATAATTCACCCCTCCACTTT.

CDR3 region: CASSATGTEAFF. DNA for the CDR3: TGTGCCAGCAGCGCGACCGGGACTGAAGCTTTCTTT. The V call is TRBV6-1, the J call TRBJ1-1; D ambiguous. Trimming took off 6 bases at V and 5 bases at J, with 10 bases between the two ends. Germline V lookup: CDR1 MNHNS, CDR2 SASEGT. The CDR3 consists of 12 residues.

In this sample, this clone turned up a few times. The chain uses TRBV19 and TRBJ2-1, with D perhaps matching TRBD2 (7 bases). Germline assignment: CDR1 LNHDA and CDR2 SQIVND (reference sequence). V gave up 7 bases and J gave up 6 bases, with 16 bases separating them. CDR3 length: 14 amino acids. The CDR3 region is CASTRLGGPNEQFF. For the CDR3, the DNA is TGTGCCAGTACTAGACTGGGGGGGCCCAATGAGCAGTTCTTC.

The chain joins TRBV5-6 to TRBJ2-1; 7 bases match TRBD2. This CDR3 spans 15 amino acids. The trim removed 0 bases at V and 2 bases at J, leaving 2 bases unmatched. The germline V gene has CDR1 SGHDT and CDR2 YYEEEE. CDR3 sequence reads: CASSLVGTTYNEQFF. CDR3 coding DNA: TGTGCCAGCAGCTTGGTGGGGACTACCTACAATGAGCAGTTCTTC.